The clone carrying this T cell receptor (beta chain) was counted ten times or more. The sample originates from a study of molecular identifiers for immune sequencing clone quantification. There are 17 residues in the CDR3. Trimming left V 0 bases short and J 0 bases short, with 13 bases between. The germline gives CDR1 LGHNA, CDR2 YSLEER. For bulk TCR libraries, previously described methods and listed TCR primers were used. Each CDR3 protein is one row after TCRdb ran MiXCR on the PCR reads. Here the sample spans 23,000 or so distinct CDR3 sequences, 15% to 20% being singletons. Sample: naive CD8+ T cells from blood, with Jurkat cell RNA spiked in. Specified subset: FACS-sorted CD8+CD4-CCR7+CD45RA+ naive T cells. The TCR originated in a human donor in good health. Some libraries in this study had Jurkat cell RNA spiked in. The gene calls are TRBV4-3 and TRBJ2-3; no reliable D call. CDR3 bases: TGCGCCAGCAGCCAAGATAGCTGGAAGACTAGCACAGATACGCAGTATTTT. Translated, it gives CASSQDSWKTSTDTQYF.